This is a list of T cell receptor beta chains from one sample in a study of molecular identifiers for immune sequencing clone quantification. TCRdb reprocessed the PCR reads via MiXCR and lists one record per CDR3 protein. The table shows 400,000 to 600,000 distinct CDR3 sequences, with roughly 23% occurring only once. The material sequenced was naive CD8+ T cells from blood, with Jurkat cell RNA spiked in. Receptors originate from a human donor in good health. Some libraries in this study had Jurkat cell RNA spiked in. Both conserved end residues are part of each CDR3. The D gene is left open where the match is weak. Size is omitted from some rows. Given values are once, few, many or a class for expanded clones.

CDR3nt | CDR3aa | j_gene | v_gene | abundance | d_gene
TGTGCCAGCAGCTTCGACAGGGCCGTTCAAAGGAATGAAAAACTGTTTTTT | CASSFDRAVQRNEKLFF | TRBJ1-4 | TRBV7-9 | . | TRBD1
TGTGCCAGCAGTTTATCGGGGGGTAGTCAGCCCCAGCATTTT | CASSLSGGSQPQHF | TRBJ1-5 | TRBV27 | . | .
TGTGCCAGCAGTCGCCGACAGGTGAACACTGAAGCTTTCTTT | CASSRRQVNTEAFF | TRBJ1-1 | TRBV28 | . | .
TGTGCCAGCAGCCGTCTTGCGGTTAGCGGATTCAACACAGATACGCAGTATTTT | CASSRLAVSGFNTDTQYF | TRBJ2-3 | TRBV5-4 | . | .
TGTGCCTGCCCGAAGGGGACGGACCCCCTCTACGAGCAGTACTTC | CACPKGTDPLYEQYF | TRBJ2-7 | TRBV30 | few | .
TGTGCCAGCAGTGATTATGCGGGGGGGCCTTACGAGCAGTACTTC | CASSDYAGGPYEQYF | TRBJ2-7 | TRBV2 | few | TRBD2
TGTGCCAGCAGCCTAATCGAGACCCAGTACTTC | CASSLIETQYF | TRBJ2-5 | TRBV11-2 | many | .
TGTGCCAGCAGTTTAAGTACTAGCGCAAGGGAGACCCAGTACTTC | CASSLSTSARETQYF | TRBJ2-5 | TRBV27 | . | TRBD2
TGTGCCAGCAGCCAAGGTTGGGGACAGGCCTACGAGCAGTACTTC | CASSQGWGQAYEQYF | TRBJ2-7 | TRBV14 | few | TRBD1
TGTGCCAGCAGCTTATACGGACGGGGAGTCCCTAGCACAGATACGCAGTATTTT | CASSLYGRGVPSTDTQYF | TRBJ2-3 | TRBV7-3 | . | .
TGTGCCAGCACGCTAGCGGGGAACCCGGGGGATACGCAGTATTTT | CASTLAGNPGDTQYF | TRBJ2-3 | TRBV27 | many | TRBD2
TGTGCCAGCAGCTTTTACTACAATGAGCAGTTCTTC | CASSFYYNEQFF | TRBJ2-1 | TRBV7-9 | many | .
TGCAGTGCTAGTCCGTTCTTCCGGAGAAACAATGAGCAGTTCTTC | CSASPFFRRNNEQFF | TRBJ2-1 | TRBV20-1 | few | .
TGTGCCAGCAGTTACTCCGGGCAATCCGAGCAGTACTTC | CASSYSGQSEQYF | TRBJ2-7 | TRBV6-5 | few | .
TGTGCCAGCAGCGCCGGGACAGGGGGCTTGGGAGAGACCCAGTACTTC | CASSAGTGGLGETQYF | TRBJ2-5 | TRBV9 | . | TRBD1
TGTGCCAGCAGTGAATTCGGCAGGGGGCGGGTTTGGGCTGGGGCCAACGTCCTGACTTTC | CASSEFGRGRVWAGANVLTF | TRBJ2-6 | TRBV2 | few | TRBD1
TGCGCCAGCAGCCAAACTAGTTCCGGATTGGATACGCAGTATTTT | CASSQTSSGLDTQYF | TRBJ2-3 | TRBV4-1 | . | .
TGTGCCACCAGTGATTTATCCAGTACGAGCGTAGATACGCAGTATTTT | CATSDLSSTSVDTQYF | TRBJ2-3 | TRBV24-1 | . | .
TGTGCCAGCAGTGGGGACAGGGGGATCACTGAAGCTTTCTTT | CASSGDRGITEAFF | TRBJ1-1 | TRBV27 | few | TRBD1
TGTGCCAGCAGTCCCCCTGGACTAGCGGAGGAGACCCAGTACTTC | CASSPPGLAEETQYF | TRBJ2-5 | TRBV12-3/TRBV12-4 | few | TRBD2
TGTGCCAGCAGCAACACTAATGGGTACAATGAGCAGTTCTTC | CASSNTNGYNEQFF | TRBJ2-1 | TRBV6-2/TRBV6-3 | few | .
TGTGCCAGCAGCGCCTGGGACAGGGTATTGCCCAATCAGCCCCAGCATTTT | CASSAWDRVLPNQPQHF | TRBJ1-5 | TRBV11-3 | many | TRBD1
TGCAGTGCTCGGGACCCCGCCGGCTACGAGCAGTACTTC | CSARDPAGYEQYF | TRBJ2-7 | TRBV20-1 | many | .
TGTGCCAGCAGTGATGTCGAGATAGCCAAAAACATTCAGTACTTC | CASSDVEIAKNIQYF | TRBJ2-4 | TRBV2 | . | .
TGTGCCAGCAGCTCCTTACGGGATCAGCCCCAGCATTTT | CASSSLRDQPQHF | TRBJ1-5 | TRBV7-9 | few | .
TGTGCCAGCAGCTTAGGTGACGGGATTACCTACGAGCAGTACTTC | CASSLGDGITYEQYF | TRBJ2-7 | TRBV7-9 | few | .
TGCGCCAGCAGCCCCCGGAAGACTGATCAGCCCCAGCATTTT | CASSPRKTDQPQHF | TRBJ1-5 | TRBV4-1 | few | .
TGCGCCAGCAGCCAAGTCCGCGGGGGCCCTTACTACGAGCAGTACTTC | CASSQVRGGPYYEQYF | TRBJ2-7 | TRBV4-3 | . | .
TGTGCCAGCAGTTTATTCCACACAGATACGCAGTATTTT | CASSLFHTDTQYF | TRBJ2-3 | TRBV27 | few | .
TGTGCCAGCCATGGGACAGAGGGCTATGGCTACACCTTC | CASHGTEGYGYTF | TRBJ1-2 | TRBV2 | many | TRBD1
TGTGCCAGCAGCTTGGAACTCACTCCGCAGCATTTT | CASSLELTPQHF | TRBJ1-5 | TRBV5-6 | . | .
TGCGCCAGCAGCCAAGATCGGGGCGATGAAGCTTTCTTT | CASSQDRGDEAFF | TRBJ1-1 | TRBV4-3 | . | .
TGTGCCAGCAGTGGAACAGGGTTGGAGACCCAGTACTTC | CASSGTGLETQYF | TRBJ2-5 | TRBV12-3/TRBV12-4 | many | .
TGCGCCAGCAGCCACGTCGACAGCTATGGCTACACCTTC | CASSHVDSYGYTF | TRBJ1-2 | TRBV4-3 | many | .
TGTGCCAGCAACTTCAGGCTAGCGGGAGGATACGAGCAGTACTTC | CASNFRLAGGYEQYF | TRBJ2-7 | TRBV6-1 | few | TRBD2
TGTGCCAGCAGCCACGGACGGGGGGCGTACGAGCAGTACTTC | CASSHGRGAYEQYF | TRBJ2-7 | TRBV5-6 | . | .
TGTGCCAGCATCTTGGATAGCGGGGCTACCGGGGAGCTGTTTTTT | CASILDSGATGELFF | TRBJ2-2 | TRBV12-3/TRBV12-4 | . | TRBD2
TGTGCCAGCAGCTTAGATTTCGGGCTTTCGGGGGATGGCGAGCAGTACTTC | CASSLDFGLSGDGEQYF | TRBJ2-7 | TRBV7-9 | . | .
TGTGCCAGCTCACCACAATCCCAGGGCGTCTTCACAGATACGCAGTATTTT | CASSPQSQGVFTDTQYF | TRBJ2-3 | TRBV18 | . | .
TGTGCCAGCAGCTTACTGGGACAGTTTAACTATGGCTACACCTTC | CASSLLGQFNYGYTF | TRBJ1-2 | TRBV7-9 | . | TRBD1
TGTGCCAGCATACGGACTCGTGGCGCTGAAGCTTTCTTT | CASIRTRGAEAFF | TRBJ1-1 | TRBV12-3/TRBV12-4 | many | .
TGTGCCAGCTCACCACGGCCGGAGAGCTTTCACTATGGCTACACCTTC | CASSPRPESFHYGYTF | TRBJ1-2 | TRBV18 | . | .
TGTGCCAGCAGTTACGGGACACCCCTCTACGAGCAGTACTTC | CASSYGTPLYEQYF | TRBJ2-7 | TRBV6-5 | . | .
TGTGCCAGCAGCTTGACCATGCCCTACGAGCAGTACTTC | CASSLTMPYEQYF | TRBJ2-7 | TRBV5-6 | few | .
TGTGCCAGCAGTCCCCAGGGAGAAGAGCAGTTCTTC | CASSPQGEEQFF | TRBJ2-1 | TRBV27 | . | .
TGTGCCAGTAGTATGGCAGGTATCTACGAGCAGTACTTC | CASSMAGIYEQYF | TRBJ2-7 | TRBV19 | . | .
TGTGCCAGCAGGATTGAAACCGGGACTAACTACTACGAGCAGTACTTC | CASRIETGTNYYEQYF | TRBJ2-7 | TRBV11-1 | few | TRBD2
TGTGCCAGCAGCTTGGGGCGGGTATTTACAGATACGCAGTATTTT | CASSLGRVFTDTQYF | TRBJ2-3 | TRBV5-3 | once | .
TGTGCCAGCAGTTTTTCTTCTGGGGGCGGCGCAGATACGCAGTATTTT | CASSFSSGGGADTQYF | TRBJ2-3 | TRBV12-3/TRBV12-4 | many | .
TGTGCCAGCATTGGGAGCACAGATACGCAGTATTTT | CASIGSTDTQYF | TRBJ2-3 | TRBV7-9 | many | .
TGTGCCAGCAGTCGACCGGGATCCTCCTACGAGCAGTACTTC | CASSRPGSSYEQYF | TRBJ2-7 | TRBV28 | many | .
TGTGCCAGCAGTTTAGTAGGACACAATCAGCCCCAGCATTTT | CASSLVGHNQPQHF | TRBJ1-5 | TRBV27 | many | .
TGTGCCAGCATCCGGGACGGGGGTCACAATGAGCAGTTCTTC | CASIRDGGHNEQFF | TRBJ2-1 | TRBV12-3/TRBV12-4 | . | .
TGTGCCAGCAGGGGGACAGGGTACGACGAGCAGTACTTC | CASRGTGYDEQYF | TRBJ2-7 | TRBV7-6 | . | TRBD1
TGTGCCAGCAGTGAAACAAGTCTGAGCGGGGCCACCCCCTCAGATACGCAGTATTTT | CASSETSLSGATPSDTQYF | TRBJ2-3 | TRBV2 | many | TRBD2
TGTGCCAGCAGCTTAGCGCGGGATCCCCCCCAGCATTTT | CASSLARDPPQHF | TRBJ1-5 | TRBV7-9 | . | .
TGTGCCAGCAGTTACAGTGGACAGGGGCCGGATAGCAATCAGCCCCAGCATTTT | CASSYSGQGPDSNQPQHF | TRBJ1-5 | TRBV6-6 | many | TRBD1
TGTGCCAGTAGTACCCCCACTCAAGGGCGGACTGAAGCTTTCTTT | CASSTPTQGRTEAFF | TRBJ1-1 | TRBV19 | few | .